The 10 T cell receptor beta chains below all came from one sample that was sequenced in a study of TIL therapy for anti-PD-1-resistant metastatic lung cancer. Time point described: pre-treatment sample, taken before nivolumab and TIL therapy. Tumor tissue came from excised metastases, mostly pleural nodules or supraclavicular lymph nodes. Sequencing used immunoSEQ v3. Here immunoSEQ multiplex PCR was the method, and the copy in TCRdb shows in-frame clones only, minus some. The table has some 14,000 clones, 66% seen once. Sample: tumor tissue, taken at baseline. The receptors stem from a woman aged 25-80 years with non-small cell lung cancer.

The chain is built from TRBV27 and TRBJ1-2; 9 bases fit TRBD1. V lost 5 bases, J lost 6 bases, and 13 bases stayed unmatched. Germline V CDR1 and CDR2: MNHEY, SMNVEV (reference sequence). This CDR3 region has 16 residues. The CDR3 coding sequence is TGTGCCAGCAGTAGACCGGGACAGGGTGGGGTCAATGGCTACACCTTC. Protein sequence: CASSRPGQGGVNGYTF.

The chain joins TRBV29-1 to TRBJ1-2; D is undetermined. There are 12 residues in the CDR3. Germline CDR1 SQVTM, CDR2 ANQGSEA. Trimming shortened V by 3 bases and J by 8 bases, and 13 bases separated the two germline ends. The chain's CDR3 is CSVEASGLGYTF. The CDR3 region has the DNA TGCAGCGTTGAGGCTTCGGGATTAGGCTACACCTTC.

The chain uses TRBV15 and TRBJ2-3; 7 bases map to TRBD1. The CDR3 is made up of 15 amino acids. The germline V gene has CDR1 LNHNV and CDR2 YYDKDF (reference sequence). Unmatched junction bases numbered 5, after V lost 2 bases and J lost 3 bases. As DNA, the CDR3 is TGTGCCACCAGCAGAACCGACAGGGCTACAGATACGCAGTATTTT. This translates into CATSRTDRATDTQYF.

V is TRBV6-6 and J is TRBJ1-1; D is unresolved. CDR3 size: 12 residues. Germline lookup yields CDR1 MNHNY and CDR2 SVGAGI (reference sequence). Trimming pared 4 bases from V and 7 bases from J, leaving 10 bases between. The chain's CDR3 is CASSFDTVEAFF. CDR3 bases: TGTGCCAGCAGTTTCGACACGGTTGAAGCTTTCTTT.

The chain has TRBV29-1 and TRBJ2-3, with D possibly being TRBD2 (5 bases). V was cut by 3 bases and J by 3 bases, with 7 bases left in between. The CDR3 has 12 residues. Germline V gene sequence: CDR1 SQVTM, CDR2 ANQGSEA. CDR3 DNA sequence: TGCAGCGTTGATGGGGAGACAGATACGCAGTATTTT. It encodes CSVDGETDTQYF.

This sequence joins TRBV5-1 and TRBJ1-2, with 7 nucleotides matching TRBD1. CDR3 length: 15 amino acids. Trimming at V came to 2 bases and at J to 6 bases, leaving 10 bases not matched to a gene. Germline-derived CDR1 and CDR2 are SGHRS and YFSETQ. The CDR3 region is CASSFGTTGVNGYTF. CDR3 DNA sequence: TGCGCCAGCAGCTTCGGAACTACAGGGGTAAATGGCTACACCTTC.

The chain couples TRBV19 to TRBJ2-3, with 9 bases matching TRBD2. CDR1 is LNHDA, CDR2 SQIVND, per germline (reference sequence). The length of the CDR3 is 16 residues. Trimming cost V 4 bases and J 2 bases; bases outside gene matches: 7. The CDR3 DNA reads as TGTGCCAGTAGTACCCTCGCGGGAGGGATCACAGATACGCAGTATTTT. It specifies CASSTLAGGITDTQYF.

The V gene is TRBV2, the J gene TRBJ1-1, with D perhaps TRBD1 (5 bases). Germline loops: CDR1 SNHLY, CDR2 FYNNEI. The CDR3 totals 13 residues. Trimming removed 6 bases from V and 3 bases from J, with 11 bases in between. The CDR3 loop reads CASSGDGYTEAFF. Written as DNA, the CDR3 is TGTGCCAGCAGCGGGGACGGGTACACTGAAGCTTTCTTT.

This chain joins TRBV15 and TRBJ2-3; D perhaps matches TRBD2 (5 bases). CDR1 LNHNV and CDR2 YYDKDF come from the germline V gene (reference sequence). V was cut by 1 base and J by 2 bases, with 13 bases left in between. CDR3 length: 16 amino acids. CDR3 sequence (DNA): TGTGCCACCAGCAGAGGGGAGTGGCCGGACACAGATACGCAGTATTTT. Encoded protein: CATSRGEWPDTDTQYF.

This chain links TRBV4-1 with TRBJ1-6; D is ambiguous. Trimming pared 1 base from V and 7 bases from J, leaving 11 bases between. CDR3 length: 15 amino acids. The germline V gene encodes CDR1 MGHRA and CDR2 YSYEKL. The CDR3 DNA is TGCGCCAGCAGCCAAGCTGGGAGTTGGAATTCACCCCTCCACTTT. Its translation: CASSQAGSWNSPLHF.